A single sample gave rise to the 8 T cell receptor beta chains below, sequenced in a study of blood T cell repertoires in COVID-19. Repertoires were generated with immunoSEQ multiplex PCR, while TCRdb's copy carries only in-frame clones and drops some. The table includes around 140,000 clones, over 85% detected once. What was sequenced was peripheral blood. These receptors were taken from a human donor in a cohort sampled during active COVID-19.

This clone occurred once. The chain recombines TRBV5-1 with TRBJ1-1, with D possibly matching TRBD1 (6 bases). Germline V gene data show CDR1 as SGHRS and CDR2 as YFSETQ. CDR3 length equals 14 residues. Trimming left V 0 bases short and J 1 base short, with 7 bases between. CDR3 region: CASSLEGQNTEAFF. CDR3 sequence (DNA): TGCGCCAGCAGCTTGGAGGGACAGAACACTGAAGCTTTCTTT. Full variable domain (rest looked up from reference TRBV5-1 and TRBJ1-1): KAGVTQTPRYLIKTRGQQVTLSCSPISGHRSVSWYQQTPGQGLQFLFEYFSETQRNKGNFPGRFSGRQFSNSRSEMNVSTLELGDSALYLCASSLEGQNTEAFFGQGTRLTVV.

The chain is built from TRBV6-2 or TRBV6-3 and TRBJ2-7, with a weak D call TRBD2 (5 bases). V shed 3 bases and J shed 2 bases, with 17 bases lying between them. Germline assignment: CDR1 MNHEY and CDR2 SVGEGT. This CDR3 spans 16 amino acids. The CDR3 DNA reads as TGTGCCAGCAGTTATTCCACTAGGAGTAGTCCCTACGAGCAGTACTTC. Protein product: CASSYSTRSSPYEQYF.

This clone was seen only once. The CDR3 here is CASSMGLFYRAGNTIYF. The CDR3 coding sequence is TGTGCCAGTAGTATGGGCCTTTTCTACAGGGCTGGAAACACCATATATTTT. V gene TRBV19 combines with J gene TRBJ1-3; D may be TRBD1 (6 bases). The ends were cut back, 3 bases at V and 2 bases at J, with 17 bases in the middle. This CDR3 comprises 17 residues. Germline V gene data show CDR1 as LNHDA and CDR2 as SQIVND (reference sequence).

This chain's CDR3 is CASRQRSSGANVLTF. CDR3 bases: TGTGCCAGCAGGCAGCGAAGCTCTGGGGCCAACGTCCTGACTTTC. This chain uses TRBV3-1 (or the pseudogene TRBV3-2) with TRBJ2-6; D unresolved. Per the germline V gene, CDR1 is LGHDT and CDR2 is YNNKEL (reference sequence). Trimming left V 6 bases short and J 0 bases short, with 9 bases between. This CDR3 has 15 amino acids.

J is TRBJ2-3 and V is TRBV7-8; TRBD1 might be the D (5 bases). The CDR3 is made up of 14 amino acids. The germline V gene encodes CDR1 SGHVS and CDR2 FQNEAQ. The V end lost 5 bases, the J end lost 2 bases, and 11 bases lay between the germline ends. The CDR3 DNA reads TGTGCCAGCAGCGCCAGACAGACCACAGATACGCAGTATTTT. Translating gives CASSARQTTDTQYF.

This sequence joins TRBV11-1 and TRBJ1-1; D not resolved. Trimming took off 3 bases at V and 1 base at J, with 6 bases between the two ends. There are 13 residues in the CDR3. The germline V gene has CDR1 SGHAT and CDR2 FQDESV (reference sequence). The CDR3 spells CASSFRENTEAFF. As DNA, the CDR3 is TGTGCCAGCAGCTTCCGGGAGAACACTGAAGCTTTCTTT. Full variable domain (remainder filled in from reference TRBV11-1 and TRBJ1-1): EAEVAQSPRYKITEKSQAVAFWCDPISGHATLYWYRQILGQGPELLVQFQDESVVDDSQLPKDRFSAERLKGVDSTLKIQPAELGDSAMYLCASSFRENTEAFFGQGTRLTVV.

CDR3 loop: CASRLDSIEKLFF. The DNA for the CDR3 is TGTGCCAGCAGATTGGACAGTATTGAAAAACTGTTTTTT. The chain combines TRBV12-3 or TRBV12-4 with TRBJ1-4; maybe TRBD1 (6 bases). The CDR3 spans 13 residues. Trimming cost V 6 bases and J 7 bases, with 12 bases left between them.

V usage is TRBV6-2 or TRBV6-3 and J usage is TRBJ2-1; 13 nucleotides line up with TRBD2. The CDR3 loop spans 20 amino acids. V lost 5 bases, J lost 5 bases, and 18 bases stayed unmatched. Germline-derived CDR1 and CDR2 are MNHEY and SVGEGT. The chain's CDR3 is CASSTRTGRTSGGLNNEQFF. CDR3 bases: TGTGCCAGCAGTACTCGGACAGGGCGGACTAGCGGGGGTCTAAACAATGAGCAGTTCTTC.